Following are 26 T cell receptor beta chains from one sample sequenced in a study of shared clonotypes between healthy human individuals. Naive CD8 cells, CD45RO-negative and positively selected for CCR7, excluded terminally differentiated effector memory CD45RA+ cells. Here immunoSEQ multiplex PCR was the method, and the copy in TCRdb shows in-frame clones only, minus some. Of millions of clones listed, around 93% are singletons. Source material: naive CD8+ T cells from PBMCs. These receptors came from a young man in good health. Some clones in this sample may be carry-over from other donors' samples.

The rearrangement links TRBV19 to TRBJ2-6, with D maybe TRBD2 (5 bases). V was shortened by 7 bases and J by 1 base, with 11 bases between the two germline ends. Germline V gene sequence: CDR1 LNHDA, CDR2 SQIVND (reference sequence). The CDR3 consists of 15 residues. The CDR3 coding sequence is TGTGCCAGTAATGGAGGAAGATCTGGGGCCAACGTCCTGACTTTC. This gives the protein CASNGGRSGANVLTF.

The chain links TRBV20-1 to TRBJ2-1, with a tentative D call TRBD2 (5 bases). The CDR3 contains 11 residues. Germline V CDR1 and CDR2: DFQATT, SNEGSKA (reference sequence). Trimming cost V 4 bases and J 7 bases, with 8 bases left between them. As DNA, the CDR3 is TGCAGTGCTAAACTAGGTAATGAGCAGTTCTTC. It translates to CSAKLGNEQFF.

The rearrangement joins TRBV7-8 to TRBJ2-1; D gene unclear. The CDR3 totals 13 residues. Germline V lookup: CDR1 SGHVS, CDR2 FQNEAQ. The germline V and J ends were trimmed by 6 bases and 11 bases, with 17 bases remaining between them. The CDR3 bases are TGTGCCAGCAGTATCCTAACCCGTCCCCAGCAGTTCTTC. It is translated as CASSILTRPQQFF.

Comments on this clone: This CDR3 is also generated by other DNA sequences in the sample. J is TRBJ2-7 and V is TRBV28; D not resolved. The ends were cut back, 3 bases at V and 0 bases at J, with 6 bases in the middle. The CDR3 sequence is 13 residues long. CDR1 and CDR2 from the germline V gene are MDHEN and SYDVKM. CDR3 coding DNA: TGTGCCAGCAGTTTTGACAACTCCTACGAGCAGTACTTC. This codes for CASSFDNSYEQYF.

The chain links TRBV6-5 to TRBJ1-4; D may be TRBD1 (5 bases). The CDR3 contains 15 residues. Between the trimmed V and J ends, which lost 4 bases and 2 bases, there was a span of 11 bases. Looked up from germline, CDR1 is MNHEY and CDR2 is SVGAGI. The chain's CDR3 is CASSWLGGTNEKLFF. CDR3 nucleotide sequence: TGTGCCAGCAGTTGGCTCGGGGGTACTAATGAAAAACTGTTTTTT.

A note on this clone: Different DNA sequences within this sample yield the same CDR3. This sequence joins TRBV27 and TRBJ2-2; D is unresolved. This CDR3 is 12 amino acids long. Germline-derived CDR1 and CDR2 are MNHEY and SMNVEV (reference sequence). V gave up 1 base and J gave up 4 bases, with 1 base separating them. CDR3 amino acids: CASSLFTGELFF. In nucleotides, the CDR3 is TGTGCCAGCAGTTTATTCACCGGGGAGCTGTTTTTT.

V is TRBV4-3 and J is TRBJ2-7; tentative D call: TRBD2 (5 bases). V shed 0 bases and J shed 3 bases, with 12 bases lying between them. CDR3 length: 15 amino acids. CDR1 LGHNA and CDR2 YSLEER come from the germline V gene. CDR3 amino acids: CASSQEEGRFYEQYF. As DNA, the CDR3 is TGCGCCAGCAGCCAAGAAGAGGGCCGGTTCTACGAGCAGTACTTC.

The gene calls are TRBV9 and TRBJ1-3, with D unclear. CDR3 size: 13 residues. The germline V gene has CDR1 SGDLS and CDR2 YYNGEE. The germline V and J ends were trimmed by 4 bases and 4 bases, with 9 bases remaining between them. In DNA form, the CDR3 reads TGTGCCAGCAGCTCGTCACCCGGAAACACCATATATTTT. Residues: CASSSSPGNTIYF.

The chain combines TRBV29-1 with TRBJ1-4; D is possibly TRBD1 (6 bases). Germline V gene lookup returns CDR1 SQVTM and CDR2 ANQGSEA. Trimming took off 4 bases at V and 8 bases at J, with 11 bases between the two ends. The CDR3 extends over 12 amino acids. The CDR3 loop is CSVVGAREKLFF. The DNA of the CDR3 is TGCAGCGTTGTGGGGGCTCGAGAAAAACTGTTTTTT.

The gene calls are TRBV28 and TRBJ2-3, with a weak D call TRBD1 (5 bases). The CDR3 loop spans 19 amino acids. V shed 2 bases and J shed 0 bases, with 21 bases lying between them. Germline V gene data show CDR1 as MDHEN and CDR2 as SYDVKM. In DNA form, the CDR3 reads TGTGCCAGCAGTTTAATTCTAGGTTGGGGCCAGACTAGCACAGATACGCAGTATTTT. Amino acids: CASSLILGWGQTSTDTQYF.

This CDR3 is CAIGASSGRIGETQYF. The CDR3 nucleotides are TGTGCCATCGGGGCGTCTAGCGGGAGGATTGGTGAGACCCAGTACTTC. This sequence joins TRBV10-3 and TRBJ2-5; 11 nucleotides line up with TRBD2. Germline lookup yields CDR1 ENHRY and CDR2 SYGVKD. With V trimmed by 8 bases and J by 5 bases, 13 bases remained unmatched. The CDR3 sequence is 16 residues long.

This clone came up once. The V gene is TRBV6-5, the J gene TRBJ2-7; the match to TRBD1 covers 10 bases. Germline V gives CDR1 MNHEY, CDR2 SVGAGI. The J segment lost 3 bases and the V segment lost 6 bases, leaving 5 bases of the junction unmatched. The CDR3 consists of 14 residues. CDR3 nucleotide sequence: TGTGCCAGCAGACCGGGACAGGGGAACTACGAGCAGTACTTC. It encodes CASRPGQGNYEQYF.

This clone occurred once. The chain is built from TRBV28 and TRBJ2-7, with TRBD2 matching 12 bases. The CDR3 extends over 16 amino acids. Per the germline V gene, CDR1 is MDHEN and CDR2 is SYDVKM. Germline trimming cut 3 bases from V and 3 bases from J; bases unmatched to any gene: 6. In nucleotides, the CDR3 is TGTGCCAGCAGTTTGCTTCGGACTAGCGGGAACTACGAGCAGTACTTC. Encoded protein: CASSLLRTSGNYEQYF. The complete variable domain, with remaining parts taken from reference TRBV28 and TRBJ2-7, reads DVKVTQSSRYLVKRTGEKVFLECVQDMDHENMFWYRQDPGLGLRLIYFSYDVKMKEKGDIPEGYSVSREKKERFSLILESASTNQTSMYLCASSLLRTSGNYEQYFGPGTRLTVT.

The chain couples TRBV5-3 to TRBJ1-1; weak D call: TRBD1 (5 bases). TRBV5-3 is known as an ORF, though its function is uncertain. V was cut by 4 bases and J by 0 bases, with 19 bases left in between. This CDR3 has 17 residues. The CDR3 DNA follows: TGTGCCAGAAGCGGCGCCCGGACAAGGCGAGTGAACACTGAAGCTTTCTTT. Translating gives CARSGARTRRVNTEAFF.

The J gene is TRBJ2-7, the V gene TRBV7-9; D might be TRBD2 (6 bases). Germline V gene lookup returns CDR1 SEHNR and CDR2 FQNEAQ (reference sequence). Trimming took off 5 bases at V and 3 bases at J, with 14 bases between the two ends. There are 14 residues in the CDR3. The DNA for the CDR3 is TGTGCCAGCAGCCCGCCGGGAGCTAACTACGAGCAGTACTTC. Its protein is CASSPPGANYEQYF. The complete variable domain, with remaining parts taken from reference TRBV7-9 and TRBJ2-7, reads DTGVSQNPRHKITKRGQNVTFRCDPISEHNRLYWYRQTLGQGPEFLTYFQNEAQLEKSRLLSDRFSAERPKGSFSTLEIQRTEQGDSAMYLCASSPPGANYEQYFGPGTRLTVT.

This chain's CDR3 is CASSLVAAARETQYF. The CDR3 nucleotides read TGTGCCAGCAGCTTAGTAGCGGCCGCTCGAGAGACCCAGTACTTC. The chain links TRBV13 to TRBJ2-5; tentative D call: TRBD2 (6 bases). V was shortened by 1 base and J by 4 bases, with 13 bases between the two germline ends. There are 15 residues in the CDR3. From germline, CDR1 is PRHDT and CDR2 FYEKMQ (reference sequence).

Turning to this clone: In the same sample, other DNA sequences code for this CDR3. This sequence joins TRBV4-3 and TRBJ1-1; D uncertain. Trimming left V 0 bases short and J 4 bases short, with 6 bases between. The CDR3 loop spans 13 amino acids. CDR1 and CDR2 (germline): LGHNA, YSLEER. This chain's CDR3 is CASSQDRGTEAFF. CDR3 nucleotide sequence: TGCGCCAGCAGCCAAGATCGGGGCACTGAAGCTTTCTTT.

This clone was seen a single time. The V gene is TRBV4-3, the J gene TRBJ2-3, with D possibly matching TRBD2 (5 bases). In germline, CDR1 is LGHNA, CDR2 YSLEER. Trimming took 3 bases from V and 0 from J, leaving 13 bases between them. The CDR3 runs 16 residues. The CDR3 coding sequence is TGCGCCAGCAGCCATCCAAAAGCGGATAGCACAGATACGCAGTATTTT. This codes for CASSHPKADSTDTQYF.

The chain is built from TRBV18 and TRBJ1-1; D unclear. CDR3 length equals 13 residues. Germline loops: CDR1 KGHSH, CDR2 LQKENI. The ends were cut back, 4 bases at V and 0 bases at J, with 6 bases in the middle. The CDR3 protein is CASSLQLNTEAFF. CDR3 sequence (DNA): TGTGCCAGCTCACTACAGTTGAACACTGAAGCTTTCTTT.

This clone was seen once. The CDR3 DNA reads as TGTGCCAGCAGTTTTCCCGGGAATTCCTACAATGAGCAGTTCTTC. Translating gives CASSFPGNSYNEQFF. This sequence joins TRBV27 and TRBJ2-1; possibly TRBD2 for D (5 bases). CDR3 length: 15 amino acids. Trimming removed 3 bases from V and 1 base from J, with 10 bases in between. Per the germline V gene, CDR1 is MNHEY and CDR2 is SMNVEV (reference sequence).

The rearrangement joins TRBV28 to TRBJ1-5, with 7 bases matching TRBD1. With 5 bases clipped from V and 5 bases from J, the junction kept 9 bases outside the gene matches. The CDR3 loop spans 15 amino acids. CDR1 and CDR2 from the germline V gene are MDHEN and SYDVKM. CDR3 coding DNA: TGTGCCAGCAGTCCGGGACAGTTTTTTTATCAGCCCCAGCATTTT. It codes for CASSPGQFFYQPQHF.

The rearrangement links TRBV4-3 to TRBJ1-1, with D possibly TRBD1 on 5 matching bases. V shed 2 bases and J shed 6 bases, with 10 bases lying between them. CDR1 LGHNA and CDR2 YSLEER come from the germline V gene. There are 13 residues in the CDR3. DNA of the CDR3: TGCGCCAGCAGCCAATCAGGGATCCCTGAAGCTTTCTTT. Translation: CASSQSGIPEAFF.

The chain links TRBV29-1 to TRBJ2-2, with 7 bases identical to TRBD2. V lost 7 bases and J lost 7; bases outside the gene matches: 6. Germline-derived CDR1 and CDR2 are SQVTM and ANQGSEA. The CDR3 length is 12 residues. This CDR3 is CSACTGGGELFF. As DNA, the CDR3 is TGCAGCGCTTGTACGGGGGGCGGGGAGCTGTTTTTT.

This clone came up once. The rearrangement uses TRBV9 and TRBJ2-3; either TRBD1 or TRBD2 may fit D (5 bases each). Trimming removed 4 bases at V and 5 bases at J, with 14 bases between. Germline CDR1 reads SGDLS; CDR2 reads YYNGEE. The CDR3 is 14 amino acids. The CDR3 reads CASSPWDRQDTQYF. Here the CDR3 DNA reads TGTGCCAGCAGCCCCTGGGACCGACAAGATACGCAGTATTTT.

The CDR3 spells CSVDFGDRPYEQYF. CDR3 DNA sequence: TGCAGCGTTGATTTCGGTGACAGGCCCTACGAGCAGTACTTC. J is TRBJ2-7 and V is TRBV29-1, with TRBD1 as a possible D gene (6 bases). Between the trimmed V and J ends, which lost 3 bases and 2 bases, there was a span of 14 bases. CDR3 length: 14 amino acids. Per the germline V gene, CDR1 is SQVTM and CDR2 is ANQGSEA.

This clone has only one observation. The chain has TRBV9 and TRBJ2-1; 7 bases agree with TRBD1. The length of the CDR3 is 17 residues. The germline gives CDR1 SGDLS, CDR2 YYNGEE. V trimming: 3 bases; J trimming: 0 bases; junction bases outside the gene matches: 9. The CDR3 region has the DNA TGTGCCAGCAGCGACGGCCGGGACAGCAGCTCCTACAATGAGCAGTTCTTC. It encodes CASSDGRDSSSYNEQFF.